This note documents a single T cell receptor beta chain sequence. This specimen comes from a study of blood T cell repertoires in COVID-19. This CDR3 contains 13 residues. Germline V lookup: CDR1 SQVTM, CDR2 ANQGSEA. V was pared by 6 bases and J by 2 bases, with 11 bases between. TCRdb's table, derived via immunoSEQ multiplex PCR, lists solely in-frame clones and lacks some. The repertoire holds under 250,000 clones, with around 85% as singletons. V is TRBV29-1 and J is TRBJ1-3, with D perhaps matching TRBD1 (5 bases). The TCR originated in a woman in her forties or fifties with acute COVID-19. Sequenced input: PBMCs or T cells enriched from blood (not recorded which). The CDR3 DNA follows: TGCAGCGTCCAGGGACTTACTGGAAACACCATATATTTT. This codes for CSVQGLTGNTIYF.